This T cell receptor beta chain was profiled in a study of human T cells and chemical hapten exposure. Overall study context: 2% DPC was applied to approximately 2 cm by approximately 2 cm of upper inner arm skin for sensitization. Patch tests applied 0.01% DPC to the upper back, read at 6 days.

Remarks on this clonotype: Antigen unknown.

V shed 2 bases and J 1 base; nucleotides not matched to a gene: 4. The CDR3 is 16 amino acids. Sample time point: patch test 1, 2 weeks after DPC sensitization. As for treatment: therapeutic diphenylcyclopropenone sensitization with weekly scalp DPC. Study-level results: Expanded TCRs showed more large CDR3 clusters than pre-sensitization or healthy control sets. Once DPC sensitization occurred, TCRs above 1 in 1000 frequency showed no change.

TCRdb redid the calling of the RACE reads with MiXCR, one entry per CDR3 protein. Found here are 370,000 or so distinct CDR3 sequences, roughly 4.8% of them singletons; the top ten hold about 2.1%. The TCR originated in a woman aged 45-59 years with alopecia areata. Some clones in this sample may be carry-over from other donors' samples. This material consisted of whole blood, taken in connection with sensitization to the hapten diphenylcyclopropenone (DPC). The chain is built from TRBV12-3 or TRBV12-4 and TRBJ2-5; 10 nucleotides agree with TRBD2. For the CDR3, the DNA is TGTGCCAGCAGTTTAAGCATAGCGGGGGGCCAAGAGACCCAGTACTTC. Residues: CASSLSIAGGQETQYF.